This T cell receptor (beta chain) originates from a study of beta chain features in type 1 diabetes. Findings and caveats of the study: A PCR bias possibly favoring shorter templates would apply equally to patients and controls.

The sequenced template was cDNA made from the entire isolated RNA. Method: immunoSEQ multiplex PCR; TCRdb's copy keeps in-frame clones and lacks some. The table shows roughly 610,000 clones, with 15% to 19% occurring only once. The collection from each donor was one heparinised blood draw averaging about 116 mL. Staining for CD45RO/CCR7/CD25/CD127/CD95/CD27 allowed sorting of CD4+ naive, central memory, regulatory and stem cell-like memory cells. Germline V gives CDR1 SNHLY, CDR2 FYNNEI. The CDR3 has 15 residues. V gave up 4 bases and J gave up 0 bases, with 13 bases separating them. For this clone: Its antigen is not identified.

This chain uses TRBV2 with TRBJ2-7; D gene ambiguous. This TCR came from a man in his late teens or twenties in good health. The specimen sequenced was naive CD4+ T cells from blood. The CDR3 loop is CASSAEARPSYEQYF. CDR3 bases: TGTGCCAGCAGTGCTGAGGCCAGACCCTCCTACGAGCAGTACTTC.